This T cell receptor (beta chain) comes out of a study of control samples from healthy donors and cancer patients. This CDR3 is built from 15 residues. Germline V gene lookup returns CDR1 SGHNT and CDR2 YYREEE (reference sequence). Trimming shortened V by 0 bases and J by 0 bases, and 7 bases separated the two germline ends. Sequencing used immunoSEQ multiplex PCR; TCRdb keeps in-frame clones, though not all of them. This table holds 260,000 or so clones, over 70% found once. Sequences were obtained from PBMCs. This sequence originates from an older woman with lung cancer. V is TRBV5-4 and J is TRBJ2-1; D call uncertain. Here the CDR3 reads CASSLDTSSYNEQFF. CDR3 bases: TGTGCCAGCAGCTTGGACACGAGCTCCTACAATGAGCAGTTCTTC.